This T cell receptor beta chain appears in the sequencing data of a study of cytomegalovirus exposure and HLA in healthy donors. The wider study: Counted in an early data release were 65 million to 100 million unique TCRs from HLA-typed donors. Whole-study findings and limits: Roughly uniform depth of sequencing across donors was assumed in presence/absence analyses. Trimming of TCR beta V- and J-genes showed a link, identified in a later analysis, to a missense DCLRE1C variant. Productive rates of about 87% or about 30% were seen for most TCR beta V segments in an earlier analysis.

This clone was observed a handful of times. Antigen specificity is unknown. Both 60 Vbeta primers and 13 Jbeta primers went into the PCR. Assay used: immunoSEQ multiplex PCR; TCRdb lists only in-frame clones, some missing. Of under 200,000 clones in the sample, 60% to 85% were seen once. Germline-derived CDR1 and CDR2 are MNHNY and SVGAGI (reference sequence). V was cut by 6 bases and J by 7 bases, with 15 bases left in between. There are 13 residues in the CDR3. The J gene is TRBJ1-1, the V gene TRBV6-6; D perhaps matches TRBD1 (5 bases). The sequence came from a man aged 45-65 years in good health and CMV-seropositive. Material for sequencing was PBMCs. The CDR3, as DNA: TGTGCCAGCAGCAGTCTTGACAGCGTTGAAGCTTTCTTT. Encoded protein: CASSSLDSVEAFF.